What follows are 13 T cell receptor beta chains derived from one specimen sequenced in a study of T cell responses to AZD1222 COVID-19 vaccine. Measured with immunoSEQ multiplex PCR; TCRdb has only the in-frame clones, and not every one. This sample yields 100,000 to 150,000 clones, of which about nine tenths are seen a single time; under 2% belongs to the top ten. This sample comprised peripheral blood, obtained 28 days after the second AZD1222 dose. These receptors originate from an adult who received the AZD1222 COVID-19 vaccine.

The chain is built from TRBV27 and TRBJ2-7; possible D gene TRBD1, 6 bases. The V end lost 5 bases, the J end lost 3 bases, and 17 bases lay between the germline ends. The CDR3 extends over 15 amino acids. Looked up from germline, CDR1 is MNHEY and CDR2 is SMNVEV (reference sequence). The CDR3 bases are TGTGCCAGCAGTCACGTGAACCGCAGGGGCTACGAGCAGTACTTC. It yields the protein CASSHVNRRGYEQYF.

The V call is TRBV6-2 or TRBV6-3, the J call TRBJ1-4; TRBD1 matches at 10 bases. CDR1 is MNHEY and CDR2 is SVGEGT in the germline V gene. V gave up 4 bases and J gave up 8 bases; unmatched junction bases: 7. The length of the CDR3 is 15 residues. The CDR3 spells CASSSAGTGDEKLFF. The CDR3 coding sequence is TGTGCCAGCAGTTCCGCCGGGACAGGGGACGAAAAACTGTTTTTT.

The V and J genes are TRBV7-8 and TRBJ1-1, with 8 bases matching TRBD1. The CDR3 spans 14 residues. Trimming at V came to 4 bases and at J to 1 base, leaving 2 bases not matched to a gene. The V gene's germline CDR1 is SGHVS and CDR2 FQNEAQ. CDR3 loop: CASSWGQANTEAFF. DNA of the CDR3: TGTGCCAGCAGCTGGGGACAGGCGAACACTGAAGCTTTCTTT.

The chain recombines TRBV6-6 with TRBJ1-1; D ambiguous. With 5 bases removed from V and 4 bases from J, the gap between germline ends came to 8 bases. Germline CDR1 MNHNY, CDR2 SVGAGI (reference sequence). The CDR3 spans 12 residues. CDR3 sequence: CASSPSGTEAFF. As DNA, the CDR3 is TGTGCCAGCAGTCCGAGTGGCACTGAAGCTTTCTTT.

The chain couples TRBV6-5 to TRBJ2-5; no clear D gene. This CDR3 is built from 16 residues. Germline V lookup: CDR1 MNHEY, CDR2 SVGAGI. The V gene lost 4 bases and the J gene lost 2 bases, with 17 bases spanning the gap. The CDR3 here is CASSLGPAPVQETQYF. In DNA, the CDR3 is TGTGCCAGCAGTTTAGGGCCAGCACCTGTACAAGAGACCCAGTACTTC.

The rearrangement joins TRBV24-1 to TRBJ2-1; no clear D. CDR3 length equals 15 residues. Germline CDR1 KGHDR, CDR2 SFDVKD. Trimming took 4 bases from V and 2 from J, leaving 11 bases between them. Here the CDR3 DNA reads TGTGCCACCAGTGAAACAAGCCGAGCCTACAATGAGCAGTTCTTC. Encoded protein: CATSETSRAYNEQFF.

This clone was picked up one time. This sequence joins TRBV6-6 and TRBJ2-3, with D hard to call. The ends were cut back, 4 bases at V and 3 bases at J, with 11 bases in the middle. The CDR3 extends over 14 amino acids. Germline V gives CDR1 MNHNY, CDR2 SVGAGI (reference sequence). The DNA of the CDR3 is TGTGCCAGCAGTTTTCGAGTGGGTACAGATACGCAGTATTTT. It encodes CASSFRVGTDTQYF.

This chain uses TRBV6-5 with TRBJ2-2, with D perhaps TRBD2 (6 bases). In germline, CDR1 is MNHEY, CDR2 SVGAGI. The ends were cut back, 7 bases at V and 2 bases at J, with 14 bases in the middle. The CDR3 is made up of 15 amino acids. The CDR3 protein is CASTPLSGNTGELFF. The CDR3 region has the DNA TGTGCCAGCACCCCACTTAGCGGAAACACCGGGGAGCTGTTTTTT.

Comments on this clone: Additional DNA sequences in this sample encode the identical CDR3. This chain joins TRBV27 and TRBJ1-3; a possible D gene is TRBD1 (5 bases). The V end lost 2 bases, the J end lost 4 bases, and 6 bases lay between the germline ends. The CDR3 sequence is 13 residues long. CDR1 and CDR2 from the germline V gene are MNHEY and SMNVEV (reference sequence). The CDR3 here is CASSLRQGNTIYF. The CDR3 DNA reads as TGTGCCAGCAGTTTAAGACAGGGAAACACCATATATTTT.

This chain links TRBV6-5 with TRBJ1-2; TRBD1 matches at 7 bases. With V trimmed by 2 bases and J by 2 bases, 8 bases remained unmatched. CDR3 size: 16 residues. Germline V gene sequence: CDR1 MNHEY, CDR2 SVGAGI. CDR3: CASSYPRGEGNYGYTF. The DNA of the CDR3 is TGTGCCAGCAGTTACCCCAGGGGGGAGGGCAACTATGGCTACACCTTC.

J is TRBJ2-1 and V is TRBV7-2; 8 positions agree with TRBD2. The CDR3 length is 18 residues. The V gene end was trimmed by 4 bases and the J gene end by 0 bases; junction bases not matched to a gene: 11. Germline V CDR1 and CDR2: SGHTA, FQGNSA. The CDR3 loop is CASSSTRLAQSSYNEQFF. The CDR3 DNA reads TGTGCCAGCAGCTCCACTCGACTAGCGCAGAGCTCCTACAATGAGCAGTTCTTC.

This clone was detected only once. This chain connects TRBV25-1 to TRBJ1-4, with unresolved D. Germline-derived CDR1 and CDR2 are MGHDK and SYGVNS. Trimming removed 3 bases from V and 7 bases from J, with 12 bases in between. The CDR3 spans 14 residues. This chain's CDR3 is CASSEHSGFEKLFF. DNA of the CDR3: TGTGCCAGCAGTGAGCATTCGGGATTTGAAAAACTGTTTTTT.

The J gene is TRBJ1-2, the V gene TRBV5-6; no definite D call. The CDR3 is 15 amino acids. Germline V gives CDR1 SGHDT, CDR2 YYEEEE. Trimming stripped 5 bases from V and 3 bases from J, with 17 bases between. DNA of the CDR3: TGTGCCAGCAGTATGGGAGGCTATTTCGACTATGGCTACACCTTC. Translated, it gives CASSMGGYFDYGYTF.